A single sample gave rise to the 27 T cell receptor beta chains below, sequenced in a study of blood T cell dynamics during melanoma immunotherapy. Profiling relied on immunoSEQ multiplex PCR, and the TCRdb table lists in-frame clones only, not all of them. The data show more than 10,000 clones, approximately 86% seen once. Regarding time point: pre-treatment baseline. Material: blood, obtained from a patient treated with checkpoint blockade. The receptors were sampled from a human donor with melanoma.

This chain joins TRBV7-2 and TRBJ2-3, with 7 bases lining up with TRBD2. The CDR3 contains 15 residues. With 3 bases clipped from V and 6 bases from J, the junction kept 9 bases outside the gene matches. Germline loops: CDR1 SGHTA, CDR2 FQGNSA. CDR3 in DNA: TGTGCCAGCAGCTTGACCGGGACTACGCCTGATACGCAGTATTTT. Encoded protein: CASSLTGTTPDTQYF.

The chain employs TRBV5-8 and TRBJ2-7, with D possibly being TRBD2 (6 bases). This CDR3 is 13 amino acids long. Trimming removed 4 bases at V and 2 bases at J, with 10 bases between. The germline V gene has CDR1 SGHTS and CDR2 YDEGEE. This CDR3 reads CASSEEGAYEQYF. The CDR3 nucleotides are TGTGCCAGCAGCGAGGAGGGCGCCTACGAGCAGTACTTC.

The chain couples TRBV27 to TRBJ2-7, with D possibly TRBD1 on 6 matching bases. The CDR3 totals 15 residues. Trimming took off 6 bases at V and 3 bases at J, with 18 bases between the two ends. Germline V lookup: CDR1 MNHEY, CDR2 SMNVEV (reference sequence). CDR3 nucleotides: TGTGCCAGCAGGTCCACAGGGTTCTGGGACTACGAGCAGTACTTC. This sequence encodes CASRSTGFWDYEQYF.

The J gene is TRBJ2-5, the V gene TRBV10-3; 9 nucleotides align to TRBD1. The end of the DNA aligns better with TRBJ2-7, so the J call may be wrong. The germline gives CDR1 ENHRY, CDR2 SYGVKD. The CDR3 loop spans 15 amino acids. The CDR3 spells CAIRAGTGRSYEQYF. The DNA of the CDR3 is TGTGCCATCAGGGCCGGGACAGGGAGGTCCTACGAGCAGTACTTC.

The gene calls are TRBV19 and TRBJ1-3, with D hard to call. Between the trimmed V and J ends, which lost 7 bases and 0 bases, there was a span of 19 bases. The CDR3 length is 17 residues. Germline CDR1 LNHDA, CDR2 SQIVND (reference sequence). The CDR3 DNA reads TGTGCCAGTACCCTTGGCAGGCTTGCCTTCTCTGGAAACACCATATATTTT. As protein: CASTLGRLAFSGNTIYF.

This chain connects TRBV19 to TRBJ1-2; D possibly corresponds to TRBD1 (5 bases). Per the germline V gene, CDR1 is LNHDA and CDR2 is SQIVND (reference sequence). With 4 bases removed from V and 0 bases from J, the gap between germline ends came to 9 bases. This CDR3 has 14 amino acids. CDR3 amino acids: CASSTRDANYGYTF. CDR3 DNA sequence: TGTGCCAGTAGTACCAGGGACGCTAACTATGGCTACACCTTC.

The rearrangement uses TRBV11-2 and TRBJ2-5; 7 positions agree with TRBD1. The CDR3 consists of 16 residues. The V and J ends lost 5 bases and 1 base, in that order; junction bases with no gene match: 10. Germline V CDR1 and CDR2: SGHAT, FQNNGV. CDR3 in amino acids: CASSERARGSQETQYF. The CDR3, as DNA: TGTGCCAGCAGCGAGAGGGCCAGGGGGTCCCAAGAGACCCAGTACTTC.

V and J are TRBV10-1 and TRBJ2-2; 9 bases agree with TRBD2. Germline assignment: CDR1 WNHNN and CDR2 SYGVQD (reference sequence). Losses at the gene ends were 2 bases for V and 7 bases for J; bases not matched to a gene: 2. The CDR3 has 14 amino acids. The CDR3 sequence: CASSERAGGGELFF. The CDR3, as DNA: TGCGCCAGCAGTGAGAGAGCGGGAGGCGGGGAGCTGTTTTTT.

CDR3 amino acids: CAWSVGALGTEAFF. The CDR3 DNA follows: TGTGCCTGGAGTGTCGGAGCCCTGGGGACTGAAGCTTTCTTT. The gene calls are TRBV30 and TRBJ1-1; D not certain. Germline values: CDR1 GTSNPN, CDR2 SVGIG (reference sequence). V lost 0 bases to trimming and J lost 5 bases, with 13 bases between them. This CDR3 spans 14 amino acids.

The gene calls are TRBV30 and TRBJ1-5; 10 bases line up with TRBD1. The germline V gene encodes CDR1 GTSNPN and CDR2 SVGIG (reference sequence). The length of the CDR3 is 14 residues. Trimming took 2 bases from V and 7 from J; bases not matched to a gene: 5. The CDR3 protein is CAWSPGQGGQPQHF. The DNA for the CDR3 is TGTGCCTGGAGTCCCGGACAGGGGGGGCAGCCCCAGCATTTT.

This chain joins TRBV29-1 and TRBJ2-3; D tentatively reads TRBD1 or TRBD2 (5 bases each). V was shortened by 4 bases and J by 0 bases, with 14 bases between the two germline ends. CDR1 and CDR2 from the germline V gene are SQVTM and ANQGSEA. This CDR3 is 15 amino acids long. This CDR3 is CSVGDLFGSTDTQYF. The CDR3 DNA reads TGCAGCGTTGGGGACCTATTCGGAAGCACAGATACGCAGTATTTT.

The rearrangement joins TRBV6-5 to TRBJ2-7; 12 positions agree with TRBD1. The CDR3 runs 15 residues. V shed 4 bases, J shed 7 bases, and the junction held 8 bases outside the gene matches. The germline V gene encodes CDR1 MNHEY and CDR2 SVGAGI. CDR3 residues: CASSSAGTGGGEQYF. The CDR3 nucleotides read TGTGCCAGCAGTTCTGCAGGGACAGGGGGCGGGGAGCAGTACTTC.

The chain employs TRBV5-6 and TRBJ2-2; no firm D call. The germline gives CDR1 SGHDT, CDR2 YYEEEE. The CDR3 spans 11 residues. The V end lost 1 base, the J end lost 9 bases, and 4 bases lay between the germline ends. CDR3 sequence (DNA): TGTGCCAGCAGCTTGTCAAGGGAGCTGTTTTTT. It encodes CASSLSRELFF. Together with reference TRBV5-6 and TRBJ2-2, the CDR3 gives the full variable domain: DAGVTQSPTHLIKTRGQQVTLRCSPKSGHDTVSWYQQALGQGPQFIFQYYEEEERQRGNFPDRFSGHQFPNYSSELNVNALLLGDSALYLCASSLSRELFFGEGSRLTVL.

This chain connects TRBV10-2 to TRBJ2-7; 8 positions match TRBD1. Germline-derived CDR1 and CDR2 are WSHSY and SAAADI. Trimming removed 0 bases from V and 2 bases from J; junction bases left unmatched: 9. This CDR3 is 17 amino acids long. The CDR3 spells CASSESKDAGGAYEQYF. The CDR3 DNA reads TGCGCCAGCAGTGAGTCGAAGGATGCAGGGGGCGCCTACGAGCAGTACTTC.

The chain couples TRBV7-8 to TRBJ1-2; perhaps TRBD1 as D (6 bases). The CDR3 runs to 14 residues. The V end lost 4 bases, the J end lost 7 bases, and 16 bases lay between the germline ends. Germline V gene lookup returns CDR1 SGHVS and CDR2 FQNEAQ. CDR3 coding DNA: TGTGCCAGCAGCTCGTATACGGGGGGCCGTGGCTACACCTTC. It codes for CASSSYTGGRGYTF.

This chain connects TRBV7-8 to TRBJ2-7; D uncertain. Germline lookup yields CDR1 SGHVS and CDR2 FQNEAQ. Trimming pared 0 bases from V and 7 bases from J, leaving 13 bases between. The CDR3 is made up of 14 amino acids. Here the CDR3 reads CASSLARATGEQYF. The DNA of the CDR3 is TGTGCCAGCAGCTTAGCGCGAGCCACCGGGGAGCAGTACTTC.

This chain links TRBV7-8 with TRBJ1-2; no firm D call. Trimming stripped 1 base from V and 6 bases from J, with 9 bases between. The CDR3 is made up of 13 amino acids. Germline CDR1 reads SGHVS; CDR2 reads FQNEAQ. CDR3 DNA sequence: TGTGCCAGCAGCTTAGTATCCGGGAATGGCTACACCTTC. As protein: CASSLVSGNGYTF. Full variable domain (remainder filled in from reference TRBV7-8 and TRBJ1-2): GAGVSQSPRYKVAKRGQDVALRCDPISGHVSLFWYQQALGQGPEFLTYFQNEAQLDKSGLPSDRFFAERPEGSVSTLKIQRTQQEDSAVYLCASSLVSGNGYTFGSGTRLTVV.

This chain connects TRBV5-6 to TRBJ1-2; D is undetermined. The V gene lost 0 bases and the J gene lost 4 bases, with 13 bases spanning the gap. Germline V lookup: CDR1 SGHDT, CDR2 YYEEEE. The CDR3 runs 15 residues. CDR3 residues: CASSLGFYSPYGYTF. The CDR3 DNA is TGTGCCAGCAGCTTGGGGTTTTACAGTCCCTATGGCTACACCTTC.

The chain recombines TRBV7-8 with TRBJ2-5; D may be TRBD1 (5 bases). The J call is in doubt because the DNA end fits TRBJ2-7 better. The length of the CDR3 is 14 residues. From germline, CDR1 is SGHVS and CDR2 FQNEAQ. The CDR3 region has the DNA TGTGCCAGCAGCTTTATGGACATTTCCTACGAGCAGTACTTC. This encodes CASSFMDISYEQYF.

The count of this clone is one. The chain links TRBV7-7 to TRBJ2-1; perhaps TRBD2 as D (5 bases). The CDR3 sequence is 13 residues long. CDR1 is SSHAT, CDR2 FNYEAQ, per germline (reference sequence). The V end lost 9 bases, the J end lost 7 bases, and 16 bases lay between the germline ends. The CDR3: CASARTPGNEQFF. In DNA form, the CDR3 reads TGTGCCAGTGCTAGGACTCCGGGTAATGAGCAGTTCTTC.

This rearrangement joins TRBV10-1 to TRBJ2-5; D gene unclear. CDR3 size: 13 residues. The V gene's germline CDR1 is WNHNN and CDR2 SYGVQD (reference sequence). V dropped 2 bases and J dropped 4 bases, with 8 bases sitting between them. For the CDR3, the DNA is TGCGCCAGCAGTGAGCGTTCGGGAGAGACCCAGTACTTC. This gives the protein CASSERSGETQYF.

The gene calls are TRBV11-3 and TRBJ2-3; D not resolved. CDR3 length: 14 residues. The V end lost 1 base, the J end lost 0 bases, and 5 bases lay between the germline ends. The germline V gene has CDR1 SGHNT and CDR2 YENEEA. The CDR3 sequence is CASSLGSSTDTQYF. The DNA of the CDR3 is TGTGCCAGCAGCTTAGGTTCTAGCACAGATACGCAGTATTTT.

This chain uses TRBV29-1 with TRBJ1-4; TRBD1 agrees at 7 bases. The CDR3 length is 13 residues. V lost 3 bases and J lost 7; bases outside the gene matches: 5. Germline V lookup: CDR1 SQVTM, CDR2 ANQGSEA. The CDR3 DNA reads TGCAGCGTTGAGACAGGGCCCGGTGAAAAACTGTTTTTT. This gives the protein CSVETGPGEKLFF.

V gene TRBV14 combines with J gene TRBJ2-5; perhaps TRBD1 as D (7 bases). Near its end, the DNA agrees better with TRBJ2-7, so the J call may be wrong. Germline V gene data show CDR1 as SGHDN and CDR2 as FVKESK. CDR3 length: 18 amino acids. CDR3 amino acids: CASSPPGGGQRGTYEQYF. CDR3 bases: TGTGCCAGCAGCCCCCCAGGGGGAGGACAGAGAGGGACCTACGAGCAGTACTTC.

The CDR3 DNA is TGTGCCAGTAGTACACAACAGGGGGCACCTCTCCAGCCCCAGCATTTT. Residues: CASSTQQGAPLQPQHF. This sequence joins TRBV19 and TRBJ1-5; 9 nucleotides line up with TRBD1. Looked up from germline, CDR1 is LNHDA and CDR2 is SQIVND (reference sequence). Trimming cost V 4 bases and J 7 bases; bases outside gene matches: 11. The CDR3 loop spans 16 amino acids.

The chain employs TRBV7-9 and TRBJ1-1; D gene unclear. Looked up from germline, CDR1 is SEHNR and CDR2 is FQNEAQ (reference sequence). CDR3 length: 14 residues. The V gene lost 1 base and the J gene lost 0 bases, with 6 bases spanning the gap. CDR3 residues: CASSLELLNTEAFF. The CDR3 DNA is TGTGCCAGCAGCTTAGAACTGCTGAACACTGAAGCTTTCTTT.

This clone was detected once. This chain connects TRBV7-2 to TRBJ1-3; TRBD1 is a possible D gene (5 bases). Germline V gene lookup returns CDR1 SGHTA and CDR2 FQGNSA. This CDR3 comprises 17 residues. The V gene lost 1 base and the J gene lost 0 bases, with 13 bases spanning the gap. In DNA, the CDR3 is TGTGCCAGCAGCTTAGTTGGGGGAACCCTCTCTGGAAACACCATATATTTT. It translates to CASSLVGGTLSGNTIYF. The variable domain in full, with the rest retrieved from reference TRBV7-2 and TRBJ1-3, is GAGVSQSPSNKVTEKGKDVELRCDPISGHTALYWYRQSLGQGLEFLIYFQGNSAPDKSGLPSDRFSAERTGGSVSTLTIQRTQQEDSAVYLCASSLVGGTLSGNTIYFGEGSWLTVV.